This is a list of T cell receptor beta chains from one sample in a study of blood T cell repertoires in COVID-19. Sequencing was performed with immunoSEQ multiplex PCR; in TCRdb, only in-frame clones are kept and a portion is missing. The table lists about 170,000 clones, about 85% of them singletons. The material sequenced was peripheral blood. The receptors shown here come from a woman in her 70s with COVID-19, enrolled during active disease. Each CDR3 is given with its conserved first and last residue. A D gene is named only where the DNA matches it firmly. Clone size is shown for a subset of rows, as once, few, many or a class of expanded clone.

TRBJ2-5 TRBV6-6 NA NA CASSSQGDPQETQYF TGTGCCAGCAGCTCCCAAGGAGACCCCCAAGAGACCCAGTACTTC
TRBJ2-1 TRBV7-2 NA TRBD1 CASSLAGTGTNNEQFF TGTGCCAGCAGCTTAGCCGGGACAGGTACAAACAATGAGCAGTTCTTC
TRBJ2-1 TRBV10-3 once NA CAISELGGKVNEQFF TGTGCCATCAGTGAGCTGGGGGGAAAGGTCAATGAGCAGTTCTTC
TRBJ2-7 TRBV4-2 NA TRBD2 CASSQALWTSGRYEQYF TGTGCCAGCAGCCAGGCATTATGGACTAGCGGGAGATACGAGCAGTACTTC
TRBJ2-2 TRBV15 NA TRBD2 CATSPTGLADSGELFF TGTGCCACCAGCCCAACGGGACTAGCGGACAGCGGGGAGCTGTTTTTT
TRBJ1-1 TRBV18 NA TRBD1 CASSLQGMRAEAFF TGTGCCAGCTCACTACAGGGGATGAGGGCTGAAGCTTTCTTT
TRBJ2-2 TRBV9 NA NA CASSVAPHSSTGELFF TGTGCCAGCAGCGTAGCTCCCCACAGCAGTACCGGGGAGCTGTTTTTT
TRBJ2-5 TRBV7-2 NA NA CASRRGPTDQETQYF TGTGCCAGCAGAAGAGGCCCGACAGATCAAGAGACCCAGTACTTC
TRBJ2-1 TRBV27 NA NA CASSLRGRVRGDNEQFF TGTGCCAGCAGTTTACGGGGTCGGGTGCGGGGAGACAATGAGCAGTTCTTC
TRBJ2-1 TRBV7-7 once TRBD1 CASSRTGTGNPQEQFF TGTGCTAGCAGCAGAACCGGGACAGGGAACCCCCAGGAGCAGTTCTTC
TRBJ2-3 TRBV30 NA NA CAWTTPPDTQYF TGTGCCTGGACGACTCCCCCAGATACGCAGTATTTT
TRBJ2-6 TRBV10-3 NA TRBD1 CAISGGQGISGANVLTF TGTGCCATCAGTGGAGGACAGGGTATCTCTGGGGCCAACGTCCTGACTTTC
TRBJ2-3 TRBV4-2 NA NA CASSQDKGGSTDTQYF TGTGCCAGCAGCCAAGATAAAGGCGGTAGCACAGATACGCAGTATTTT
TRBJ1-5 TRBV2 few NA CARSYEARPGQPQHF TGTGCCCGCAGTTATGAGGCACGACCCGGTCAGCCCCAGCATTTT
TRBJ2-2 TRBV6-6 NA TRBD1 CASSGDSAGELFF TGTGCCAGCAGTGGGGACAGCGCCGGGGAGCTGTTTTTT
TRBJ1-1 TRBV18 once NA CASSPLQEGTEAFF TGTGCCAGCTCACCACTACAGGAGGGGACTGAAGCTTTCTTT
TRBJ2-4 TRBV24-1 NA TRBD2 CATSDLKAGVNIQYF TGTGCCACCAGTGATTTGAAAGCGGGAGTAAACATTCAGTACTTC
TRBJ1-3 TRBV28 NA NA CASSSPSSGGNTIYF TGTGCCAGCAGCAGCCCAAGCTCGGGTGGAAACACCATATATTTT
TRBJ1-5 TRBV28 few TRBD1 CASNDRGRGSQPQHF TGTGCCAGCAACGACAGGGGGCGCGGGTCCCAGCCCCAGCATTTT
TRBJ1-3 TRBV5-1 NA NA CASSLISGSPSSGNTIYF TGCGCCAGCAGCCTCATCTCGGGATCCCCGAGCTCTGGAAACACCATATATTTT